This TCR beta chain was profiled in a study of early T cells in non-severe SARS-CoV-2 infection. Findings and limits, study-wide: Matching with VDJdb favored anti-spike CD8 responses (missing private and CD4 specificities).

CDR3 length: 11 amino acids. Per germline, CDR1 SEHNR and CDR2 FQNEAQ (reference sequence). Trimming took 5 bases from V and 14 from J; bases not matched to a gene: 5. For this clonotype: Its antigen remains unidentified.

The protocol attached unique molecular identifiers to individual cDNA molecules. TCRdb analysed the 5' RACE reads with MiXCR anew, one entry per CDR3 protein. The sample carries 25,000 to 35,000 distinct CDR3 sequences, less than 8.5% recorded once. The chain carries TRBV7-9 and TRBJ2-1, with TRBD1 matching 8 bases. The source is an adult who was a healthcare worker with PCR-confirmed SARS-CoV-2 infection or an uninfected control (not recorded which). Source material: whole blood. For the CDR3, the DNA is TGTGCCAGCAGCCTTCCAGGGGGCAAGTTCTTC. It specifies CASSLPGGKFF.